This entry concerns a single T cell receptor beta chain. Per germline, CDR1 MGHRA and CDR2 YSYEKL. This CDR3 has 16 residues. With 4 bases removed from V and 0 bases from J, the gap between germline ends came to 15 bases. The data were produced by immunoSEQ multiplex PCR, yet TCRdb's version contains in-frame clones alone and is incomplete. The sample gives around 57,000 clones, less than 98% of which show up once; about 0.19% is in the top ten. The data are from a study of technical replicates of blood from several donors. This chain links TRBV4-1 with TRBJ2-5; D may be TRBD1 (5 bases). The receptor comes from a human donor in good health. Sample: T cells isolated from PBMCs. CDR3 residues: CASSRGQGWDQETQYF. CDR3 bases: TGCGCCAGCAGCCGTGGGCAGGGATGGGACCAAGAGACCCAGTACTTC.